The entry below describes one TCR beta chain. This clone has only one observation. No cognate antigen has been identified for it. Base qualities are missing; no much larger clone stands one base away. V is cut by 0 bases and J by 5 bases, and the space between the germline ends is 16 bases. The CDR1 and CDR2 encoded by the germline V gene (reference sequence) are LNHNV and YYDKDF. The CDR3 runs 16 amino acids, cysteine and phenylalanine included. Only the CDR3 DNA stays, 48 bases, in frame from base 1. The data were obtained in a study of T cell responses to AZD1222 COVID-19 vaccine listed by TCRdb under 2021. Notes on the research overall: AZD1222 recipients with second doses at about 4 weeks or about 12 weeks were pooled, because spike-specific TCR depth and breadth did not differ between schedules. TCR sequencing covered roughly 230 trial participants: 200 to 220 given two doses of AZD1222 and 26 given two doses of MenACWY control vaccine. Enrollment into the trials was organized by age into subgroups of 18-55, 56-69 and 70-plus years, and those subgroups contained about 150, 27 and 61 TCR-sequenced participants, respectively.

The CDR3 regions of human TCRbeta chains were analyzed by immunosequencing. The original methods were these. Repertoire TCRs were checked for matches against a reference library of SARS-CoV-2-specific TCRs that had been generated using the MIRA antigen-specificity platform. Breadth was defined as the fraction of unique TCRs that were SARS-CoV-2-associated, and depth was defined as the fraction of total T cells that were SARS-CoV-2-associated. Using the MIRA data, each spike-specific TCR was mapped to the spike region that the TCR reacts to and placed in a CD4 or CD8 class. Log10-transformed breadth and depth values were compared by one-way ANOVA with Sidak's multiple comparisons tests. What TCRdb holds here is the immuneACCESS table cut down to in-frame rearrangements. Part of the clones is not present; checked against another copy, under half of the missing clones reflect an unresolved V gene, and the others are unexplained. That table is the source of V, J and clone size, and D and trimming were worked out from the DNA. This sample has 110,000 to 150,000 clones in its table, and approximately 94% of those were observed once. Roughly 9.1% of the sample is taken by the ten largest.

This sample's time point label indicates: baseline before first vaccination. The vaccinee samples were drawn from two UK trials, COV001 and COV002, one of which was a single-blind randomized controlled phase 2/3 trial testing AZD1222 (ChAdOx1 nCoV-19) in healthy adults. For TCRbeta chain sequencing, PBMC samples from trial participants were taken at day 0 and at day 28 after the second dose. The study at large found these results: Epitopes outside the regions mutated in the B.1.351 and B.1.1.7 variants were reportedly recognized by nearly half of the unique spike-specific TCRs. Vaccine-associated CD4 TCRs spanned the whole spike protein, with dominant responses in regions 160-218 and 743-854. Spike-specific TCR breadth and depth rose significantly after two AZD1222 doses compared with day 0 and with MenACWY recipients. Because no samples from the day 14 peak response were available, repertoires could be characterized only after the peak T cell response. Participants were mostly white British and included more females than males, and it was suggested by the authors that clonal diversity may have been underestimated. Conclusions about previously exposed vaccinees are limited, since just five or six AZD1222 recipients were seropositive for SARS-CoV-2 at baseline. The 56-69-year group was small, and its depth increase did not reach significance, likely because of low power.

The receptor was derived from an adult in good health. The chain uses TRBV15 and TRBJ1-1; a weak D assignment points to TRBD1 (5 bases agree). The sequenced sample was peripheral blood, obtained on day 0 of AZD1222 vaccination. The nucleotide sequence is TGTGCCACCAGCAGAGATCGGGTCTTGGGACCGACTGAAGCTTTCTTT. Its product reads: CATSRDRVLGPTEAFF.